One T cell receptor beta chain is described in this entry. This entry comes from a study of T cell changes during pregnancy in multiple sclerosis. Repertoires were generated with immunoSEQ multiplex PCR, while TCRdb's copy carries only in-frame clones and drops some. The repertoire holds tens of thousands of clones, with 89% as singletons. CDR3 length equals 15 residues. Germline CDR1 reads SGDLS; CDR2 reads YYNGEE. J was trimmed by 9 bases and V by 3 bases; bases with no gene match: 12. The material was peripheral blood, obtained after pregnancy. V is TRBV9 and J is TRBJ1-2; TRBD1 matches 9 bases. The source of this sequence is a female donor with multiple sclerosis, enrolled in a pregnancy study. The CDR3 DNA follows: TGTGCCAGCAGCGCCCACTCGGGACAGGGCATGAGCTACACCTTC. Translated: CASSAHSGQGMSYTF. The full variable domain, its missing parts supplied by reference TRBV9 and TRBJ1-2, is DSGVTQTPKHLITATGQRVTLRCSPRSGDLSVYWYQQSLDQGLQFLIQYYNGEERAKGNILERFSAQQFPDLHSELNLSSLELGDSALYFCASSAHSGQGMSYTFGSGTRLTVV.